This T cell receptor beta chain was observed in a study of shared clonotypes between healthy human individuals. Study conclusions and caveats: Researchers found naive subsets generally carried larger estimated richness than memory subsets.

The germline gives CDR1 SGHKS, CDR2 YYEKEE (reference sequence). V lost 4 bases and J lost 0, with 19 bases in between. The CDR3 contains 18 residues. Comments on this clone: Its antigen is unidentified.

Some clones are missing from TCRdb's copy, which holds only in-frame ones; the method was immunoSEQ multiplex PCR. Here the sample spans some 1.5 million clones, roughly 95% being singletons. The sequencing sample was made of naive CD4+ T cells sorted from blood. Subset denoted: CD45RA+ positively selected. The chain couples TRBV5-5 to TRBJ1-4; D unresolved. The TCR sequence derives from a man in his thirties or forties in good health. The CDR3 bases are TGTGCCAGCAGCCTACGCGACCTGCGGAGGGCAACTAATGAAAAACTGTTTTTT. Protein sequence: CASSLRDLRRATNEKLFF.